This TCR beta chain comes out of a study of blood T cell repertoires in COVID-19. Trimming took 3 bases from V and 1 from J; bases not matched to a gene: 4. The germline CDR1 and CDR2 sequences are MDHEN and SYDVKM. The CDR3 sequence is 16 residues long. Sequencing was performed with immunoSEQ multiplex PCR; in TCRdb, only in-frame clones are kept and a portion is missing. Among roughly 160,000 clones, roughly 70% were seen once, and the ten largest hold 3%. The chain carries TRBV28 and TRBJ2-7, with 12 bases identical to TRBD2. This receptor was taken from a woman aged 80 or over with acute or convalescent COVID-19. Material for sequencing was peripheral blood. The CDR3 DNA sequence: TGTGCCAGCAGTTTTGAAGGACTAGCGGGGTCCTACGAGCAGTACTTC. Translated: CASSFEGLAGSYEQYF. Full variable domain (outside the CDR3, taken from reference TRBV28 and TRBJ2-7): DVKVTQSSRYLVKRTGEKVFLECVQDMDHENMFWYRQDPGLGLRLIYFSYDVKMKEKGDIPEGYSVSREKKERFSLILESASTNQTSMYLCASSFEGLAGSYEQYFGPGTRLTVT.